This note documents a single T cell receptor (beta chain) sequence. The antigen is not known. The data derive from a study of early stage breast cancer tumors. Study-wide findings and caveats: Tumor and normal breast were distinguished via blood comparison in most of the 16 patients. Compared with adjacent normal breast, tumors showed around 2.5-fold denser, more clonal T cells.

V lost 5 bases, J lost 3 bases, and 4 bases lay in between. CDR1 is MNHNY, CDR2 SVGAGI, per germline (reference sequence). The CDR3 is 11 amino acids. TCRdb's table, derived via immunoSEQ multiplex PCR, lists solely in-frame clones and lacks some. The table lists 50,000 or so clones, roughly four fifths of them singletons. Sequenced material: blood. This TCR derives from a person aged 45-60 years with breast cancer. The chain couples TRBV6-6 to TRBJ2-5; D gene ambiguous. This CDR3 is CASSMKETQYF. CDR3 coding DNA: TGTGCCAGCAGTATGAAAGAGACCCAGTACTTC.